The clone carrying this T cell receptor beta chain was recorded once. Trimming stripped 7 bases from V and 4 bases from J, with 14 bases between. Germline lookup yields CDR1 LNHDA and CDR2 SQIVND (reference sequence). The CDR3 covers 14 residues. The record originates from a study of blood T cell repertoires in COVID-19. Overall study: Acute and convalescent COVID-19 specimens originated in the United States, Italy and Spain. Sample material is recorded as cDNA or gDNA derived from T cells, B-cell-depleted T cells, or PBMCs.

Per the authors' pipeline: Estimates of nucleated cell counts were drawn from the amplification of reference gene primers. Repertoires were generated with immunoSEQ multiplex PCR, while TCRdb's copy carries only in-frame clones and drops some. The V and J calls and clone size were taken over from that table, and D and trimming were inferred from the DNA. The sample yields roughly 260,000 clones, approximately 79% seen once. This sequence joins TRBV19 and TRBJ1-5; possibly TRBD1 for D (6 bases). Sequenced material: peripheral blood. This sequence was found in a woman between 35 and 50 years old with active or convalescent COVID-19. As DNA, the CDR3 is TGTGCCAGTACCCAACAGGGAACTAATCAGCCCCAGCATTTT. This codes for CASTQQGTNQPQHF.